The T cell receptor (beta chain) described here comes from a study of OX40 agonist ivuxolimab in advanced cancers. Study-wide background: Patients achieving partial responses numbered three: one hepatocellular carcinoma case and two cutaneous melanoma cases.

Germline CDR1 is LNHDA and CDR2 is SQIVND (reference sequence). The V end was cut by 6 bases, the J end by 4 bases, with 12 bases between. The CDR3 runs 13 residues. Measured with immunoSEQ multiplex PCR; TCRdb has only the in-frame clones, and not every one. This table has 60,000 to 75,000 clones, under 95% appearing once. Autoimmune disease history or systemic immunosuppression disqualified patients. This chain connects TRBV19 to TRBJ2-5; D gene unclear. The TCR comes from an adult with an advanced solid tumor such as melanoma, head and neck, liver or kidney cancer. This material consisted of CD4+ or CD8+ T cells sorted from blood, taken in a trial of the OX40 agonist ivuxolimab. As DNA, the CDR3 is TGTGCCAGTAGGGGCGCCCTGGGAGAGACCCAGTACTTC. Translated: CASRGALGETQYF.